This TCR beta chain was observed in a study of T cells in localized non-small cell lung cancer. Concerning this clone: What it binds is unknown.

Findings and caveats of the study: Owing to sequencing of a solitary tumor region, heterogeneity cannot be discounted. The study found T cell clonality highest in uninvolved adjacent lung, above tumor. An association was observed between higher blood T cell density and longer overall survival.

Generated by immunoSEQ multiplex PCR, the TCRdb table keeps only in-frame clones and is missing some. The data contain tens of thousands of clones, 80% to 90% of them singletons. Germline-derived CDR1 and CDR2 are SGHNT and YENEEA. The CDR3 is 13 residues long. Trimming took 5 bases from V and 4 from J, leaving 10 bases between them. V and J are TRBV11-3 and TRBJ2-3; D is unclear. The specimen was PBMCs, collected before any cancer treatment. This receptor was identified in a man between 40 and 75 years old with stage II squamous cell lung carcinoma. Here the CDR3 reads CASSQDLADTQYF. The CDR3 DNA follows: TGTGCCAGCAGCCAAGACCTGGCAGATACGCAGTATTTT.